This T cell receptor (beta chain) was identified in a study of beta chain features in type 1 diabetes. Since all of the isolated RNA was reverse transcribed, expressed TCRB transcripts were what got sequenced. Some clones are missing from TCRdb's copy, which holds only in-frame ones; the method was immunoSEQ multiplex PCR. The data show roughly 450,000 clones, with about an eighth seen just once and 0.045% to 0.06% held by the top ten. This clone was seen many times. Heparinised blood was drawn once per donor, averaging approximately 0.12 L. The CDR3 runs to 10 residues. The germline CDR1 and CDR2 sequences are SQVTM and ANQGSEA. Between the trimmed V and J ends, which lost 7 bases and 6 bases, there was a span of 9 bases.

Sequenced: naive CD4+ T cells from blood. The source is a woman younger than 35 in good health. The genes are TRBV29-1 and TRBJ1-1; D not resolved. In DNA form, the CDR3 reads TGCAGCGGGGCGGATCCTGAAGCTTTCTTT. This translates into CSGADPEAFF. Together with reference TRBV29-1 and TRBJ1-1, the CDR3 gives the full variable domain: SAVISQKPSRDICQRGTSLTIQCQVDSQVTMMFWYRQQPGQSLTLIATANQGSEATYESGFVIDKFPISRPNLTFSTLTVSNMSPEDSSIYLCSGADPEAFFGQGTRLTVV.